This T cell receptor (beta chain) is from a study of T cell responses to AZD1222 COVID-19 vaccine. Study findings and constraints: Targets within unmutated variant regions were reportedly found for nearly half of spike-specific TCRs. No day 14 peak samples; only post-peak repertoires were characterized. Females outnumbered males among donors, who were mostly white British; clonal diversity was possibly underestimated. Following two doses of AZD1222, Spike-specific TCR breadth and depth rose.

Some clones are missing from TCRdb's copy, which holds only in-frame ones; the method was immunoSEQ multiplex PCR. The sample has roughly 83,000 clones, more than 70% seen once. V shed 5 bases and J 8 bases; nucleotides not matched to a gene: 12. The CDR3 length is 15 residues. Per germline, CDR1 SGHRS and CDR2 YFSETQ. About this clone itself: The antigen is not known.

This TCR was recovered from an adult in good health. The material sequenced was peripheral blood, taken on day 0 of AZD1222 vaccination. The V gene is TRBV5-1, the J gene TRBJ1-4, with TRBD1 identical over 7 bases. The CDR3 region is CASRKGQVIEEKLFF. The CDR3 DNA reads as TGCGCCAGCAGAAAAGGACAGGTTATCGAGGAAAAACTGTTTTTT.